The 23 T cell receptor beta chains given below trace back to one sample, sequenced in a study of blood T cell repertoires in COVID-19. Measured with immunoSEQ multiplex PCR; TCRdb has only the in-frame clones, and not every one. The sample gives around 300,000 clones, about 87% of which show up once; approximately 1.6% is in the top ten. Sequencing was done on a sample of peripheral blood. These receptors were collected from a woman in her 30s with COVID-19, enrolled during active disease.

V is TRBV7-2 and J is TRBJ1-1; no firm D call. The germline V and J ends were trimmed by 5 bases and 0 bases, with 10 bases remaining between them. Germline V gene lookup returns CDR1 SGHTA and CDR2 FQGNSA. There are 14 residues in the CDR3. The CDR3 reads CASSTQILNTEAFF. DNA for the CDR3: TGTGCCAGCAGCACACAGATTCTGAACACTGAAGCTTTCTTT. Looking up the rest from reference TRBV7-2 and TRBJ1-1 gives the full variable domain: GAGVSQSPSNKVTEKGKDVELRCDPISGHTALYWYRQSLGQGLEFLIYFQGNSAPDKSGLPSDRFSAERTGGSVSTLTIQRTQQEDSAVYLCASSTQILNTEAFFGQGTRLTVV.

The V gene is TRBV5-1, the J gene TRBJ1-2; the D is unclear. The CDR3 runs 12 residues. The V gene's germline CDR1 is SGHRS and CDR2 YFSETQ. Trimming stripped 4 bases from V and 7 bases from J, with 11 bases between. The DNA of the CDR3 is TGCGCCAGCAGCCCGGAGGCGGCTGGCTACACCTTC. It is translated as CASSPEAAGYTF.

A single count supports this clone. The rearrangement uses TRBV6-2 or TRBV6-3 and TRBJ2-1; 11 nucleotides agree with TRBD1. Germline-derived CDR1 and CDR2 are MNHEY and SVGEGT. The V gene end was trimmed by 2 bases and the J gene end by 7 bases; junction bases not matched to a gene: 4. The CDR3 has 15 amino acids. CDR3: CASSYPGTGGNEQFF. The DNA for the CDR3 is TGTGCCAGCAGTTACCCCGGGACAGGGGGGAATGAGCAGTTCTTC.

The chain carries TRBV7-2 and TRBJ1-5; TRBD1 matches at 8 bases. Per germline, CDR1 SGHTA and CDR2 FQGNSA. The V segment lost 1 base and the J segment 1 base; nucleotides outside the gene matches: 6. This CDR3 comprises 17 residues. CDR3 coding DNA: TGTGCCAGCAGCTTAGGGGCAGGGGGCCGCAGCAATCAGCCCCAGCATTTT. It codes for CASSLGAGGRSNQPQHF.

This clone was recorded once. V usage is TRBV3-1 (or the pseudogene TRBV3-2) and J usage is TRBJ1-3, with D unclear. Germline CDR1 is LGHDT and CDR2 is YNNKEL (reference sequence). The CDR3 has 13 amino acids. Trimming pared 4 bases from V and 5 bases from J, leaving 9 bases between. CDR3 region: CASSPSYRNTIYF. In DNA, the CDR3 is TGTGCCAGCAGCCCCTCATACAGAAACACCATATATTTT.

The V gene is TRBV7-8, the J gene TRBJ2-1, with unresolved D. V was cut by 5 bases and J by 0 bases, with 17 bases left in between. Germline lookup yields CDR1 SGHVS and CDR2 FQNEAQ. The CDR3 covers 17 residues. The CDR3 loop is CASSQRSDSSSYNEQFF. The DNA of the CDR3 is TGTGCCAGCAGCCAGAGATCCGATAGCAGCTCCTACAATGAGCAGTTCTTC.

Notes on this clone: A junction end diverges from the germline sequence, so it may reflect a read error. The chain links TRBV7-7 to TRBJ2-5; no definite D call. The CDR3 runs 15 residues. Germline CDR1 reads SSHAT; CDR2 reads FNYEAQ (reference sequence). For the CDR3, the DNA is TGTGCTAGCAGCTTTAGGTTAGCTCCCCAAGAGACCCAGTACTTC. It yields the protein CASSFRLAPQETQYF.

This rearrangement joins TRBV7-9 to TRBJ2-5; D possibly corresponds to TRBD2 (5 bases). The germline V and J ends were trimmed by 4 bases and 0 bases, with 9 bases remaining between them. Germline CDR1 and CDR2: SEHNR and FQNEAQ (reference sequence). This CDR3 region has 14 residues. The CDR3 bases are TGTGCCAGCAGCTCGCCACTAGACCAAGAGACCCAGTACTTC. Protein product: CASSSPLDQETQYF.

CDR3 residues: CASNAGFRANEQFF. The CDR3 DNA is TGTGCCAGTAACGCGGGGTTTCGTGCAAATGAGCAGTTCTTC. This chain uses TRBV19 with TRBJ2-1; D possibly corresponds to TRBD2 (6 bases). Looked up from germline, CDR1 is LNHDA and CDR2 is SQIVND (reference sequence). The CDR3 loop spans 14 amino acids. Trimming cost V 7 bases and J 7 bases, with 17 bases left between them.

The sample holds one count of this clone. The chain has TRBV7-9 and TRBJ2-1; TRBD1 matches 9 bases. Trimming removed 5 bases from V and 4 bases from J; junction bases left unmatched: 3. From germline, CDR1 is SEHNR and CDR2 FQNEAQ (reference sequence). The CDR3 consists of 14 residues. This CDR3 reads CASSVQGAYNEQFF. CDR3 coding DNA: TGTGCCAGCAGCGTACAGGGGGCTTACAATGAGCAGTTCTTC.

This clone was recorded once. The chain recombines TRBV7-9 with TRBJ2-3, with 14 bases identical to TRBD2. The CDR3 length is 16 residues. The trim removed 5 bases at V and 2 bases at J, leaving 3 bases unmatched. Germline CDR1 reads SEHNR; CDR2 reads FQNEAQ (reference sequence). The chain's CDR3 is CASSPGLAGDTDTQYF. For the CDR3, the DNA is TGTGCCAGCAGCCCGGGACTAGCGGGGGACACAGATACGCAGTATTTT.

The gene calls are TRBV3-1 (or the pseudogene TRBV3-2) and TRBJ1-4; D ambiguous. The V end was cut by 8 bases, the J end by 4 bases, with 11 bases between. Germline V gene lookup returns CDR1 LGHDT and CDR2 YNNKEL (reference sequence). The CDR3 is 13 residues long. This CDR3 is CASGGQLNEKLFF. CDR3 bases: TGTGCCAGCGGCGGGCAGCTTAATGAAAAACTGTTTTTT.

The rearrangement joins TRBV6-5 to TRBJ1-5; 9 bases are shared with TRBD1. This CDR3 has 15 amino acids. V gave up 6 bases and J gave up 5 bases; unmatched junction bases: 8. From germline, CDR1 is MNHEY and CDR2 SVGAGI. The CDR3: CASRPDRGDHQPQHF. The CDR3 nucleotides are TGTGCCAGCAGACCGGACAGGGGAGACCATCAGCCCCAGCATTTT.

J is TRBJ2-7 and V is TRBV7-9, with a possible D match to TRBD1 (6 bases). This CDR3 is built from 14 residues. V was shortened by 6 bases and J by 0 bases, with 12 bases between the two germline ends. Germline V lookup: CDR1 SEHNR, CDR2 FQNEAQ (reference sequence). Here the CDR3 reads CASSFDRPSYEQYF. CDR3 sequence (DNA): TGTGCCAGCAGTTTTGACAGGCCCTCCTACGAGCAGTACTTC.

The rearrangement links TRBV5-1 to TRBJ2-3, with 8 bases matching TRBD2. V was clipped by 3 bases and J by 2 bases; unmatched bases: 8. The CDR3 covers 16 residues. Germline assignment: CDR1 SGHRS and CDR2 YFSETQ. As DNA, the CDR3 is TGCGCCAGCAGCTCACCCAGCGGGGGCCTCACAGATACGCAGTATTTT. It codes for CASSSPSGGLTDTQYF. Based on the CDR3 plus reference TRBV5-1 and TRBJ2-3, the full variable domain is KAGVTQTPRYLIKTRGQQVTLSCSPISGHRSVSWYQQTPGQGLQFLFEYFSETQRNKGNFPGRFSGRQFSNSRSEMNVSTLELGDSALYLCASSSPSGGLTDTQYFGPGTRLTVL.

The V gene is TRBV15, the J gene TRBJ2-5; 7 nucleotides match TRBD1. The CDR3 covers 14 residues. CDR1 and CDR2 from the germline V gene are LNHNV and YYDKDF (reference sequence). V lost 2 bases and J lost 1; bases outside the gene matches: 1. CDR3 coding DNA: TGTGCCACCAGCAGAAGGGACAGCCAAGAGACCCAGTACTTC. Encoded protein: CATSRRDSQETQYF.

The chain links TRBV11-3 to TRBJ2-4, with TRBD1 matching 9 bases. The J segment lost 8 bases and the V segment lost 5 bases, leaving 7 bases of the junction unmatched. In germline, CDR1 is SGHNT, CDR2 YENEEA. The CDR3 runs to 14 residues. The CDR3 region is CASSPGQGRDIQYF. For the CDR3, the DNA is TGTGCCAGCAGCCCGGGACAGGGTAGAGACATTCAGTACTTC.

CDR3 DNA: TGTGCCATCAGTGAGTGGGGGCGAGGCTATGGCTACACCTTC. Its translation is CAISEWGRGYGYTF. The chain employs TRBV10-3 and TRBJ1-2; D perhaps matches TRBD1 (6 bases). Germline V lookup: CDR1 ENHRY, CDR2 SYGVKD. The CDR3 length is 14 residues. V shed 1 base and J shed 4 bases, with 10 bases lying between them.

This clone came up once. The V and J genes are TRBV28 and TRBJ2-1; D not resolved. In germline, CDR1 is MDHEN, CDR2 SYDVKM. The CDR3 has 12 residues. Deletions cut 3 bases from V and 8 bases from J, with 8 bases between. CDR3 protein: CASSLVEDEQFF. CDR3 sequence (DNA): TGTGCCAGCAGTTTGGTAGAGGATGAGCAGTTCTTC.

This clone was counted a single time. The J gene is TRBJ2-1, the V gene TRBV18; TRBD2 might be the D (6 bases). Germline CDR1 KGHSH, CDR2 LQKENI. The germline V and J ends were trimmed by 0 bases and 0 bases, with 9 bases remaining between them. This CDR3 spans 16 amino acids. The CDR3 sequence: CASSPPSSVSYNEQFF. The CDR3, as DNA: TGTGCCAGCTCACCACCCTCTAGCGTCTCCTACAATGAGCAGTTCTTC.

The V and J genes are TRBV9 and TRBJ1-4; D is uncertain. The CDR3 contains 10 residues. Germline V gene data show CDR1 as SGDLS and CDR2 as YYNGEE. Trimming took 7 bases from V and 8 from J, leaving 6 bases between them. CDR3 sequence: CASGGEKLFF. The CDR3, as DNA: TGTGCCAGCGGTGGCGAAAAACTGTTTTTT.

The chain has TRBV7-8 and TRBJ1-2; D is unresolved. Per the germline V gene, CDR1 is SGHVS and CDR2 is FQNEAQ. This CDR3 comprises 13 residues. V was cut by 7 bases and J by 2 bases, with 11 bases left in between. CDR3 in DNA: TGTGCCAGCAAGGGAGGCTGGAACTATGGCTACACCTTC. It specifies CASKGGWNYGYTF.

The V call is TRBV21-1, the J call TRBJ2-4; the D call TRBD2 from the table was never checked on the DNA. TRBV21-1 is a pseudogene locus. The CDR3 has 18 residues. CDR3 bases: TGTGCCAACACTAACGGGAGGGAGGGACTTCGGGCCAAAAACATTCAGTACTTC. Its protein product is CANTNGREGLRAKNIQYF.